The clone carrying this TCR beta chain has a handful of counts. Per the study methods: Nucleated cell number was recorded as an estimate derived from reference gene primer amplification. Repertoires were generated with immunoSEQ multiplex PCR, while TCRdb's copy carries only in-frame clones and drops some. The V and J calls and the clone size are those of that table, but D and trimming were determined from the DNA. The profile shows 250,000 or so clones, roughly 77% of them singletons. These data come from a study of blood T cell repertoires in COVID-19. Sequencing input: peripheral blood. The TCR was taken from an elderly woman with acute or convalescent COVID-19.

The CDR3 DNA follows: TGTGCCAGCAGGGGACAGGGACCGAACACTGAAGCTTTCTTT. Translating it yields CASRGQGPNTEAFF. The V and J genes are TRBV2 and TRBJ1-1; 9 bases match TRBD1. Germline V gene lookup returns CDR1 SNHLY and CDR2 FYNNEI. V gave up 6 bases and J gave up 1 base; unmatched junction bases: 3. This CDR3 region has 14 residues.